The clone carrying this T cell receptor (beta chain) was observed at least ten times. Its cognate antigen is unknown. CDR3 length: 12 residues. V trimming: 6 bases; J trimming: 6 bases; junction bases outside the gene matches: 4. CDR1 is MNHEY and CDR2 is SVGAGI in the germline V gene. Exclusion criteria comprised uncontrolled infection, other autoimmune disease, pregnancy or lactation. Diagnostic assessment was based on clinical symptoms, serum thyroxine and TRAb, thyroid ultrasound and orbital computed tomography. The record originates from a study of T cells in Graves' hyperthyroidism and ophthalmopathy. Notes on the study in general: Blood also contained most expanded thyroid clonotypes above 0.001. For ophthalmopathy, model prediction preceded onset by a median 6.5 months.

It was RNA transcripts that yielded the amplified TCR beta CDR3 regions. The study used the HTBI primer set for a first-round RT-PCR of the TCR CDR3. In TCRdb, the multiplex PCR reads were re-called with MiXCR into one record per CDR3 protein. This table holds more than 500,000 distinct CDR3 sequences, roughly 15% found once. The sequence came from a woman aged 40-49 years with Graves' ophthalmopathy. The source material was blood. The chain carries TRBV6-5 and TRBJ1-1; 7 nucleotides match TRBD1. The CDR3 coding sequence is TGTGCCAGCAGCTCCGGGACAGCTGAAGCTTTCTTT. Translated: CASSSGTAEAFF.